This TCR beta chain was retrieved from a study of blood T cell repertoires in COVID-19. Study-wide context: In each case, the material was cDNA or gDNA derived from T cells, B-cell-depleted T cells, or PBMCs.

Participant-reported clinical history was the basis for cohort assignment. Clones were sequenced by immunoSEQ multiplex PCR, and TCRdb holds only the in-frame ones, with some missing. The sample shows 450,000 to 500,000 clones, 87% of them seen only once. V shed 0 bases and J shed 5 bases, with 13 bases lying between them. The germline gives CDR1 GTSNPN, CDR2 SVGIG (reference sequence). This CDR3 spans 14 amino acids. The sample comprised PBMCs or T cells enriched from blood (not recorded which). This receptor was obtained from a young woman who had recovered from COVID-19. The rearrangement uses TRBV30 and TRBJ2-5; D may be TRBD1 (5 bases). DNA for the CDR3: TGTGCCTGGAGTGTACCTTGGCAGGGCGAGACCCAGTACTTC. It translates to CAWSVPWQGETQYF.